The present entry profiles one T cell receptor (beta chain) with its context. Germline trimming cut 7 bases from V and 6 bases from J; bases unmatched to any gene: 8. From germline, CDR1 is LNHDA and CDR2 SQIVND (reference sequence). There are 14 residues in the CDR3. This sample was taken from a study of blood T cell repertoires in COVID-19. Sequencing used immunoSEQ multiplex PCR; TCRdb keeps in-frame clones, though not all of them. In the table there are about 380,000 clones, around nine tenths of which are singletons. The chain couples TRBV19 to TRBJ2-4; 8 positions agree with TRBD1. The sequencing input was PBMCs or T cells enriched from blood (not recorded which). This receptor was taken from a woman aged 18-35 years who had recovered from COVID-19. DNA of the CDR3: TGTGCCAGTAAGGGGGAAGGACAGGGAAACATTCAGTACTTC. As protein: CASKGEGQGNIQYF. The entire variable domain, with the rest obtained from reference TRBV19 and TRBJ2-4, is as follows: DGGITQSPKYLFRKEGQNVTLSCEQNLNHDAMYWYRQDPGQGLRLIYYSQIVNDFQKGDIAEGYSVSREKKESFPLTVTSAQKNPTAFYLCASKGEGQGNIQYFGAGTRLSVL.